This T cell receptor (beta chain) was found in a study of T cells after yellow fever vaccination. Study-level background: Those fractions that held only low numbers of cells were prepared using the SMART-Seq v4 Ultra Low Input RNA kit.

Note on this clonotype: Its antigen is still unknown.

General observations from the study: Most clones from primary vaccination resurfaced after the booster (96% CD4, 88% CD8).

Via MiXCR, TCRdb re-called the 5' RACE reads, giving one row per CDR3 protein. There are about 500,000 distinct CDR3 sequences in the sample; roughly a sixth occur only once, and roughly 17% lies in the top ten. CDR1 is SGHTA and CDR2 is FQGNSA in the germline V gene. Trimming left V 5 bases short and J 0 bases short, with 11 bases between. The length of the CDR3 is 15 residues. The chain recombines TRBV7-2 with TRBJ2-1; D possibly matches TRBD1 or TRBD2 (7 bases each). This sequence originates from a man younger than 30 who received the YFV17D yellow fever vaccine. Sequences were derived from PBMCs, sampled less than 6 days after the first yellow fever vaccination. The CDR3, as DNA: TGTGCCAGCAGCAGGGAGGGGGCCTCCTACAATGAGCAGTTCTTC. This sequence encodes CASSREGASYNEQFF.